The 27 T cell receptor beta chains given below trace back to one sample, sequenced in a study of OX40 agonist ivuxolimab in advanced cancers. Library generation was performed with the immunoSEQ multiplex PCR assay. TCRdb's version of the immuneACCESS table is confined to in-frame rearrangements and falls short of the full clone set. An unresolved V gene accounts for under half of the shortfall where checked; the remainder is of unknown origin. Recorded for this sample are around 30,000 clones; roughly 84% of them occurred a single time. Approximately 21% of the sample belongs to the ten largest clones. Sequenced here: CD4+ or CD8+ T cells sorted from blood, sampled in a trial of the OX40 agonist ivuxolimab. These receptors originate from an adult with an advanced solid tumor such as melanoma, head and neck, liver or kidney cancer.

CDR3: CASSSSGTGSNQPQHF. In nucleotides, the CDR3 is TGTGCCAGCAGTTCCTCCGGGACGGGTAGCAATCAGCCCCAGCATTTT. The chain uses TRBV6-5 and TRBJ1-5; tentative D call: TRBD1 (5 bases). The CDR3 is 16 amino acids. Germline loops: CDR1 MNHEY, CDR2 SVGAGI. Trimming cost V 4 bases and J 0 bases, with 13 bases left between them.

This clone was recorded only once. CDR3 sequence reads: CASSPGVSGRAPEETQYF. DNA of the CDR3: TGTGCCAGCAGCCCCGGTGTTAGCGGGAGGGCCCCTGAGGAGACCCAGTACTTC. The genes are TRBV9 and TRBJ2-5, with 11 positions matching TRBD2. This CDR3 has 18 amino acids. The V segment lost 4 bases and the J segment 5 bases; nucleotides outside the gene matches: 16. Germline lookup yields CDR1 SGDLS and CDR2 YYNGEE.

The chain links TRBV27 to TRBJ2-7; D not resolved. CDR3 length equals 13 residues. The V end lost 6 bases, the J end lost 2 bases, and 11 bases lay between the germline ends. Looked up from germline, CDR1 is MNHEY and CDR2 is SMNVEV (reference sequence). In nucleotides, the CDR3 is TGTGCCAGCAGCTCGACTGATACCTACGAGCAGTACTTC. It specifies CASSSTDTYEQYF.

The chain combines TRBV27 with TRBJ2-3; D uncertain. Trimming took 0 bases from V and 0 from J, leaving 13 bases between them. The germline gives CDR1 MNHEY, CDR2 SMNVEV (reference sequence). The CDR3 has 17 amino acids. In nucleotides, the CDR3 is TGTGCCAGCAGTTTATCGCTTCCGACACTAAGCACAGATACGCAGTATTTT. Encoded protein: CASSLSLPTLSTDTQYF.

The J gene is TRBJ1-4, the V gene TRBV6-6, with 10 bases lining up with TRBD1. This CDR3 has 15 amino acids. Unmatched junction bases numbered 8, after V lost 5 bases and J lost 8 bases. The V gene's germline CDR1 is MNHNY and CDR2 SVGAGI (reference sequence). In DNA form, the CDR3 reads TGTGCCAGCAGTACTGACAGGGGGCGCCCAGAAAAACTGTTTTTT. Translating gives CASSTDRGRPEKLFF.

V gene TRBV19 combines with J gene TRBJ1-2, with D possibly TRBD1 on 5 matching bases. The germline CDR1 and CDR2 sequences are LNHDA and SQIVND (reference sequence). Trimming cost V 8 bases and J 0 bases, with 16 bases left between them. The CDR3 totals 15 residues. CDR3 DNA sequence: TGTGCCAGTCACATACGGGGGGAGACTAACTATGGCTACACCTTC. It yields the protein CASHIRGETNYGYTF.

The chain has TRBV28 and TRBJ2-4, with D unresolved. V was pared by 2 bases and J by 2 bases, with 10 bases between. The CDR3 extends over 15 amino acids. CDR1 and CDR2 (germline): MDHEN, SYDVKM. The CDR3 region has the DNA TGTGCCAGCAGTTTAGTGGAGTCTACCAAAAACATTCAGTACTTC. This translates into CASSLVESTKNIQYF.

The CDR3 nucleotides read TGTGCCAGCAGTTACCGGGACAGGGGACCAGATACGCAGTATTTT. Translation gives CASSYRDRGPDTQYF. This sequence joins TRBV6-5 and TRBJ2-3; 10 bases align to TRBD1. CDR1 MNHEY and CDR2 SVGAGI come from the germline V gene. The CDR3 runs 15 residues. The ends lost 2 bases at V and 4 bases at J; junction bases unmatched: 3.

This clone is termed medium-sized. The chain recombines TRBV10-3 with TRBJ1-2; D perhaps matches TRBD1 (5 bases). The length of the CDR3 is 12 residues. Germline lookup yields CDR1 ENHRY and CDR2 SYGVKD. The DNA of the CDR3 is TGTGTCACTTGGGGGGTCGGATATGGCTACACCTTC. It codes for CVTWGVGYGYTF.

The V gene is TRBV6-4, the J gene TRBJ2-1; 11 positions match TRBD2. Germline V gene data show CDR1 as MRHNA and CDR2 as SNTAGT. V shed 0 bases and J 6 bases; nucleotides not matched to a gene: 1. The CDR3 contains 15 residues. The CDR3 here is CASSDSSGGANEQFF. The DNA for the CDR3 is TGTGCCAGCAGTGACTCTAGCGGGGGGGCCAATGAGCAGTTCTTC.

This chain links TRBV18 with TRBJ2-7; 13 nucleotides agree with TRBD2. Per the germline V gene, CDR1 is KGHSH and CDR2 is LQKENI. The CDR3 spans 15 residues. V lost 2 bases and J lost 7; bases outside the gene matches: 5. CDR3 in amino acids: CASSPTSGGANEQYF. DNA for the CDR3: TGTGCCAGCTCACCAACTAGCGGGGGGGCTAATGAGCAGTACTTC.

This chain uses TRBV15 with TRBJ2-2; 7 nucleotides line up with TRBD2. Germline CDR1 LNHNV, CDR2 YYDKDF (reference sequence). Unmatched junction bases numbered 14, after V lost 5 bases and J lost 5 bases. The CDR3 sequence is 17 residues long. In DNA form, the CDR3 reads TGTGCCACCAGCCCCCGGGGAGGGCTAAAGAGGACCGGGGAGCTGTTTTTT. It yields the protein CATSPRGGLKRTGELFF.

This chain links TRBV27 with TRBJ2-7; 8 nucleotides line up with TRBD2. The CDR3 is 15 amino acids. J lost 5 bases, V lost 0 bases, and 6 bases had no gene match. Germline CDR1 is MNHEY and CDR2 is SMNVEV (reference sequence). DNA of the CDR3: TGTGCCAGCAGTTTATCGGCCGGGACTAGGAACGAGCAGTACTTC. This codes for CASSLSAGTRNEQYF.

The chain links TRBV29-1 to TRBJ1-1; no clear D gene. The V end was cut by 2 bases, the J end by 1 base, with 5 bases between. From germline, CDR1 is SQVTM and CDR2 ANQGSEA. This CDR3 contains 12 residues. In DNA form, the CDR3 reads TGCAGCGTTGAAATGGGGAACACTGAAGCTTTCTTT. Translated: CSVEMGNTEAFF.

This clone showed up just once. The rearrangement links TRBV11-2 to TRBJ2-7, with D perhaps matching TRBD1 (6 bases). CDR1 SGHAT and CDR2 FQNNGV come from the germline V gene. V lost 1 base, J lost 4 bases, and 8 bases lay in between. This CDR3 has 13 amino acids. CDR3 residues: CASSLGTAYEQYF. As DNA, the CDR3 is TGTGCCAGCAGCTTAGGGACAGCATACGAGCAGTACTTC.

This clone occurred once. The rearrangement joins TRBV27 to TRBJ2-2, with D hard to call. V shed 6 bases and J shed 2 bases, with 7 bases lying between them. Looked up from germline, CDR1 is MNHEY and CDR2 is SMNVEV (reference sequence). This CDR3 region has 13 residues. CDR3 DNA sequence: TGTGCCAGCAGCGAACGCAACACCGGGGAGCTGTTTTTT. Residues: CASSERNTGELFF.

V gene TRBV30 combines with J gene TRBJ2-1; D could derive from TRBD1 or TRBD2 (5 bases each). V was shortened by 5 bases and J by 0 bases, with 14 bases between the two germline ends. Germline V gene lookup returns CDR1 GTSNPN and CDR2 SVGIG (reference sequence). This CDR3 is 15 amino acids long. CDR3 amino acids: CAWLAGFSSYNEQFF. In DNA, the CDR3 is TGTGCCTGGCTAGCAGGGTTCAGCTCCTACAATGAGCAGTTCTTC. The variable domain in full, completed from reference TRBV30 and TRBJ2-1, reads SQTIHQWPATLVQPVGSPLSLECTVEGTSNPNLYWYRQAAGRGLQLLFYSVGIGQISSEVPQNLSASRPQDRQFILSSKKLLLSDSGFYLCAWLAGFSSYNEQFFGPGTRLTVL.

This clone appeared a few times. This chain joins TRBV13 and TRBJ2-1; a weak D match, TRBD1 (6 bases). There are 12 residues in the CDR3. The ends were cut back, 4 bases at V and 7 bases at J, with 8 bases in the middle. Germline CDR1 is PRHDT and CDR2 is FYEKMQ (reference sequence). The CDR3 DNA reads TGTGCCAGCAGCTCCAGGGGAAATGAGCAGTTCTTC. Translating it yields CASSSRGNEQFF.

This chain uses TRBV28 with TRBJ2-7; no clear D. The V gene lost 4 bases and the J gene lost 0 bases, with 19 bases spanning the gap. CDR3 length equals 17 residues. Germline assignment: CDR1 MDHEN and CDR2 SYDVKM. Written as DNA, the CDR3 is TGTGCCAGCAGTTATGGATTGATGACTCCAGGCTCCTACGAGCAGTACTTC. This encodes CASSYGLMTPGSYEQYF. Looking up the rest from reference TRBV28 and TRBJ2-7 gives the full variable domain: DVKVTQSSRYLVKRTGEKVFLECVQDMDHENMFWYRQDPGLGLRLIYFSYDVKMKEKGDIPEGYSVSREKKERFSLILESASTNQTSMYLCASSYGLMTPGSYEQYFGPGTRLTVT.

The rearrangement uses TRBV7-9 and TRBJ1-2; D not resolved. The CDR3 is 13 residues long. V was trimmed by 3 bases and J by 4 bases, leaving 9 bases between them. CDR1 is SEHNR, CDR2 FQNEAQ, per germline (reference sequence). This CDR3 is CASSLGGSYGYTF. CDR3 nucleotides: TGTGCCAGCAGCTTGGGAGGGAGCTATGGCTACACCTTC.

This clone was seen repeatedly, ten times or more. This sequence joins TRBV4-1 and TRBJ2-7, with 9 bases identical to TRBD2. The CDR3 runs to 17 residues. V lost 1 base and J lost 4; bases outside the gene matches: 11. The germline V gene encodes CDR1 MGHRA and CDR2 YSYEKL. CDR3 sequence (DNA): TGCGCCAGCAGCCAAGTCGCCAGCGGGAGGCCCCAGTACGAGCAGTACTTC. Translating it yields CASSQVASGRPQYEQYF.

There are a few counts of this clone. The V gene is TRBV27, the J gene TRBJ2-3; D may be TRBD1 (6 bases). Germline CDR1 MNHEY, CDR2 SMNVEV (reference sequence). V lost 6 bases, J lost 4 bases, and 8 bases lay in between. The CDR3 runs 12 residues. The CDR3 region is CASSKGADTQYF. CDR3 in DNA: TGTGCCAGCAGCAAGGGGGCAGATACGCAGTATTTT.

This chain uses TRBV28 with TRBJ2-1, with D possibly TRBD2 on 6 matching bases. CDR1 MDHEN and CDR2 SYDVKM come from the germline V gene. V lost 6 bases, J lost 12 bases, and 21 bases lay in between. CDR3 length: 14 amino acids. The CDR3 protein is CASRTGTFRLGQFF. The CDR3 nucleotides are TGTGCCAGCAGAACCGGGACTTTCCGGTTGGGGCAGTTCTTC.

The V call is TRBV2, the J call TRBJ2-1; perhaps D is TRBD1 or TRBD2 (7 bases each). V lost 6 bases to trimming and J lost 5 bases, with 23 bases between them. Germline V gene sequence: CDR1 SNHLY, CDR2 FYNNEI. There are 17 residues in the CDR3. This chain's CDR3 is CASSSDREGLDHNEQFF. The CDR3 nucleotides are TGTGCCAGCAGCTCCGACAGGGAAGGACTAGATCACAATGAGCAGTTCTTC.

The CDR3 DNA reads TGTGCCAGTAAGGAGCGCGCGACACACATCTACGAGCAGTACTTC. Translated: CASKERATHIYEQYF. The chain carries TRBV19 and TRBJ2-7; the D is unclear. V dropped 7 bases and J dropped 3 bases, with 19 bases sitting between them. The CDR3 spans 15 residues. The germline gives CDR1 LNHDA, CDR2 SQIVND (reference sequence).

J is TRBJ2-1 and V is TRBV9; TRBD2 matches at 7 bases. V trimming: 3 bases; J trimming: 4 bases; junction bases outside the gene matches: 7. The V gene's germline CDR1 is SGDLS and CDR2 YYNGEE. There are 15 residues in the CDR3. CDR3 region: CASSESGNPYNEQFF. CDR3 DNA sequence: TGTGCCAGCAGCGAGAGCGGGAACCCATACAATGAGCAGTTCTTC.

The V and J genes are TRBV7-6 and TRBJ1-5; D remains ambiguous. The V gene lost 1 base and the J gene lost 7 bases, with 11 bases spanning the gap. CDR1 and CDR2 (germline): SGHVS, FNYEAQ. This CDR3 has 14 residues. CDR3 nucleotide sequence: TGTGCCAGCAGCTTAGGGCACGAGGGACAGCCCCAGCATTTT. Translating it yields CASSLGHEGQPQHF.